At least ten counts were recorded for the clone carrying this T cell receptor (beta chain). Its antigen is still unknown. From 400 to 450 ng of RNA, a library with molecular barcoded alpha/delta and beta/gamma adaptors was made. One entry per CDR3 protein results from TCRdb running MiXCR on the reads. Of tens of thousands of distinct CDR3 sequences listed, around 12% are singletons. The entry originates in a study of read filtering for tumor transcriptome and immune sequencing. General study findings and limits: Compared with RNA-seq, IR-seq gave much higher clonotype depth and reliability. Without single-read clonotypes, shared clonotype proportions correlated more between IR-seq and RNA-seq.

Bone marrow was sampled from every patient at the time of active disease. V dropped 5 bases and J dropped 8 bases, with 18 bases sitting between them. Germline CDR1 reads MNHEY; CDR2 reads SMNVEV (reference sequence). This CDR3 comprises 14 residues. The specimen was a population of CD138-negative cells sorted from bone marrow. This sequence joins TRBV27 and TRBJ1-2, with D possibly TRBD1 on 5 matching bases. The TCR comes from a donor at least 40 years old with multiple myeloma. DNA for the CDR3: TGTGCCAGCAGTCCTCAGGGAGTTGTGAAGGGCTACACCTTC. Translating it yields CASSPQGVVKGYTF.